This T cell receptor (beta chain) came from a study of radiation and T cells in renal cell carcinoma (dated by TCRdb to the early 2020s). Context from the whole study: A total of around 50 samples underwent TCR beta sequencing, made up of 25 or so tumors and about 27 peripheral blood samples. The final blood draw took place at 4 weeks after radiation, the same time as nephrectomy. Across all 50 or so samples, several million unique CDR3 nucleotide sequences, encoding roughly 3 million unique CDR3 amino acid sequences, were identified. General findings and caveats noted by the study authors: Changes in the blood repertoire were not tracked past 4 weeks after treatment. No pretreatment tumor biopsies were available, so the baseline intratumoral presence of clonotypes could not be determined. The single-armed trial design could not address effects of radiation dose or scheduling on the TCR repertoire. An increase in top tumor clonotypes in blood was observed from baseline to 2 weeks post-radiation, followed by contraction by 4 weeks, which was taken to suggest transient expansion of tumor-resident clones.

The immunoSEQ kit was used, according to the manufacturer's recommendations, to generate TCR beta libraries from genomic DNA. To prepare the libraries, a first multiplex PCR with proprietary primers was run, followed by a second PCR that added unique barcodes, and a bead cleanup was done after each round. A kit-provided positive control reaction and a negative control reaction were included in every sample batch. The final libraries were assessed on an Agilent 4200 TapeStation D1000 ScreenTape, pooled by volume, and quantified by qPCR. Sequencing ran on an Illumina NextSeq500 with a MidOutput 150-cycle cartridge, using 156 Read1 and 15 Index1 cycles with kit custom primers. The pooled library was loaded at about 0.93 pM with roughly 19% PhiX control spiked in. As for how the authors treated the data: The vendor-processed data were analyzed in R, and a clonotype was defined as all T cells that share the same CDR3 nucleotide sequence. In the clone abundance analyses, frequencies in each sample were normalized to that sample's 10,000 most abundant clones. Public T cell clones, averaging fewer than five per sample, were removed before analysis. An abundance difference of at least 32-fold between compartments was the criterion for calling clonotypes tumor-enriched or baseline blood-enriched. A beta-binomial differential abundance model was applied to find clonotypes that expanded or contracted between blood time points. Similarity between tumor and blood repertoires was quantified using the Baroni-Urbani and Buser coefficient, and groups were compared with two-tailed Wilcoxon tests in R. TCRdb's version of the immuneACCESS table is confined to in-frame rearrangements and falls short of the full clone set. An unresolved V gene accounts for under half of the shortfall where checked; the remainder is of unknown origin. The V and J calls and clone size are taken from that table; D and trimming were inferred from the DNA. A total of 97,000 or so clones appear in this sample, 65% to 90% of them only once. The top ten clones comprise less than 7.5% of the sample.

A distance of 11 bases separates the germline ends of V and J, which lose 1 base and 3 bases respectively. The CDR3 starts with the cysteine, ends with the phenylalanine, and has 14 residues. The CDR3 DNA has 42 bases and is translated from base 1. CDR1 is given as SGHRS and CDR2 as YFSETQ, both from the germline V gene. Comment on this clone: Which antigen it targets is not known. The record has no base qualities; no much larger clone is one base away.

The time point label on this specimen signifies: blood 4 weeks post-SBRT, at nephrectomy. What the treatment or condition label conveys for this sample: 15 Gy SBRT to primary tumor, nephrectomy 4 weeks later. Samples came from a clinical trial, in which primary renal cell carcinomas received 15 Gy stereotactic body radiation therapy followed by nephrectomy 4 weeks later. Serial peripheral blood from radiation-treated patients was sampled at baseline, 2 weeks and 4 weeks after SBRT to track tumor-enriched clonotypes. All patients had renal cell carcinoma with clear cell pathology. The QIAamp DNA Blood Mini Kit (Qiagen) was used to prepare genomic DNA for TCR sequencing. Only samples passing all quality control checks were included in the analyses.

The material sequenced was blood, taken from a patient whose treatment included radiotherapy and nephrectomy. The clonotype comes from a man aged 55 to 70 with renal cell carcinoma. Here the chain combines TRBV5-1 and TRBJ2-7, with a tentative D gene TRBD1 over 5 matching bases. The DNA reads as follows: TGCGCCAGCAGCTTGTCCCAGGGCTACTACGAGCAGTACTTC. Its amino acids are CASSLSQGYYEQYF.